These 13 T cell receptor beta chains originate from one sample sequenced in a study of blood T cell repertoires in COVID-19. Generated by immunoSEQ multiplex PCR, the TCRdb table keeps only in-frame clones and is missing some. The sample contains a few hundred thousand clones, approximately 86% of which appear only once. Sequencing input: PBMCs or T cells enriched from blood (not recorded which). All receptors come from a man between 18 and 29 years old with acute COVID-19.

The chain is built from TRBV4-3 and TRBJ2-7, with 7 bases fitting TRBD2. V was pared by 0 bases and J by 0 bases, with 5 bases of the junction left unmatched. The V gene's germline CDR1 is LGHNA and CDR2 YSLEER. The CDR3 runs to 16 residues. CDR3 DNA: TGCGCCAGCAGCCAAGATCGGGAGGAAACCTCCTACGAGCAGTACTTC. Amino acids: CASSQDREETSYEQYF.

The chain recombines TRBV7-8 with TRBJ2-7, with TRBD1 identical over 7 bases. Germline V gene data show CDR1 as SGHVS and CDR2 as FQNEAQ. The length of the CDR3 is 14 residues. V was clipped by 7 bases and J by 4 bases; unmatched bases: 10. The CDR3 spells CASNSQGSGYEQYF. CDR3 DNA: TGTGCCAGCAACTCACAGGGGTCCGGATACGAGCAGTACTTC.

The chain employs TRBV28 and TRBJ1-1, with 9 bases lining up with TRBD1. Losses at the gene ends were 6 bases for V and 4 bases for J; bases not matched to a gene: 6. Germline loops: CDR1 MDHEN, CDR2 SYDVKM. The CDR3 has 14 residues. For the CDR3, the DNA is TGTGCCAGCAGCACAGGGGGCTTTGGCACTGAAGCTTTCTTT. It encodes CASSTGGFGTEAFF.

The chain has TRBV18 and TRBJ1-4, with 8 bases fitting TRBD1. Germline V gives CDR1 KGHSH, CDR2 LQKENI. Trimming took 6 bases from V and 8 from J; bases not matched to a gene: 11. This CDR3 region has 15 residues. CDR3 DNA: TGTGCCAGCTCCGACATCGGACAGGGATCGGAAAAACTGTTTTTT. This gives the protein CASSDIGQGSEKLFF. The whole variable domain, filled in from reference TRBV18 and TRBJ1-4, reads NAGVMQNPRHLVRRRGQEARLRCSPMKGHSHVYWYRQLPEEGLKFMVYLQKENIIDESGMPKERFSAEFPKEGPSILRIQQVVRGDSAAYFCASSDIGQGSEKLFFGSGTQLSVL.

This clone showed up just once. The CDR3 loop is CASSQDPTGSYTGELFF. CDR3 sequence (DNA): TGCGCCAGCAGCCAAGACCCTACAGGGAGCTACACCGGGGAGCTGTTTTTT. The gene calls are TRBV4-3 and TRBJ2-2; D perhaps matches TRBD1 (6 bases). The CDR3 contains 17 residues. Trimming took off 0 bases at V and 3 bases at J, with 14 bases between the two ends. Per the germline V gene, CDR1 is LGHNA and CDR2 is YSLEER.

The chain combines TRBV5-1 with TRBJ2-2; D uncertain. V lost 2 bases and J lost 3, with 8 bases in between. Germline CDR1 SGHRS, CDR2 YFSETQ. CDR3 length equals 14 residues. The CDR3 DNA sequence: TGCGCCAGCAGCTTAACTACCGACACCGGGGAGCTGTTTTTT. This sequence encodes CASSLTTDTGELFF.

V is TRBV28 and J is TRBJ2-5; the match to TRBD1 covers 10 bases. The CDR3 loop spans 15 amino acids. Germline V gene lookup returns CDR1 MDHEN and CDR2 SYDVKM. Trimming removed 3 bases from V and 5 bases from J; junction bases left unmatched: 6. CDR3 in amino acids: CASSLWTGGRETQYF. The CDR3 DNA is TGTGCCAGCAGTTTGTGGACAGGGGGAAGGGAGACCCAGTACTTC.

This chain uses TRBV24-1 with TRBJ1-4; D gene uncertain. Germline V gene lookup returns CDR1 KGHDR and CDR2 SFDVKD. V was clipped by 3 bases and J by 7 bases, with 14 bases between them. The CDR3 contains 15 residues. Here the CDR3 reads CATSDPSVSFEKLFF. Written as DNA, the CDR3 is TGTGCCACCAGTGATCCGTCCGTTTCCTTTGAAAAACTGTTTTTT.

This rearrangement joins TRBV6-2 or TRBV6-3 to TRBJ2-7, with D perhaps TRBD1 (6 bases). The V end was cut by 2 bases, the J end by 2 bases, with 7 bases between. The CDR3 is 13 residues long. Germline V lookup: CDR1 MNHEY, CDR2 SVGEGT. CDR3 sequence (DNA): TGTGCCAGCAGTTACCAGGGGCCCTACGAGCAGTACTTC. Translating gives CASSYQGPYEQYF.

V usage is TRBV11-2 and J usage is TRBJ2-6; a possible D gene is TRBD1 (6 bases). Trimming shortened V by 4 bases and J by 4 bases, and 14 bases separated the two germline ends. The CDR3 runs to 16 residues. Germline loops: CDR1 SGHAT, CDR2 FQNNGV. CDR3 amino acids: CASSSIQGPGANVLTF. DNA of the CDR3: TGTGCCAGCAGCTCGATACAGGGACCCGGGGCCAACGTCCTGACTTTC.

This chain links TRBV12-3 or TRBV12-4 with TRBJ2-7; tentative D call: TRBD1 (5 bases). The CDR3 has 12 residues. Trimming left V 2 bases short and J 6 bases short, with 8 bases between. The CDR3 protein is CASSLMGREQYF. In nucleotides, the CDR3 is TGTGCCAGCAGTTTAATGGGGCGCGAGCAGTACTTC.

The chain couples TRBV27 to TRBJ2-7, with TRBD2 matching 10 bases. V trimming: 4 bases; J trimming: 1 base; junction bases outside the gene matches: 7. CDR3 length equals 16 residues. The germline CDR1 and CDR2 sequences are MNHEY and SMNVEV (reference sequence). DNA for the CDR3: TGTGCCAGCAGTTCCGCTCGGACTAGCGGTTCCTACGAGCAGTACTTC. Its translation is CASSSARTSGSYEQYF.

The chain employs TRBV10-2 and TRBJ2-3, with TRBD2 matching 10 bases. Per the germline V gene, CDR1 is WSHSY and CDR2 is SAAADI. CDR3 length: 14 amino acids. V lost 8 bases, J lost 6 bases, and 8 bases stayed unmatched. CDR3 sequence (DNA): TGCGCCAGCGCTCTAGCGGGAGTTTTGGATACGCAGTATTTT. Its protein product is CASALAGVLDTQYF.